This T cell receptor (beta chain) appears in the sequencing data of a study of T cells in Graves' hyperthyroidism and ophthalmopathy (dated by TCRdb to between 2018 and 2021). In the study overall: To identify distinguishing TCR V-J signatures, a discovery cohort of 100 or so patients was used, comprising 43 with Graves' ophthalmopathy and under 60 with stable Graves' hyperthyroidism. The paper reports TCR Vbeta CDR3 sequencing of some 140 peripheral blood samples: 40 or so ophthalmopathy, fewer than 80 hyperthyroidism and around 17 progressor patients. Once sampling was done, hyperthyroidism patients were given methimazole at a starting dose of 30 mg daily, whereas ophthalmopathy patients were given high-dose intravenous methylprednisolone. Prospective prediction of ophthalmopathy was tested in an independent validation cohort consisting of under 20 hyperthyroidism patients and approximately 16 patients who later progressed to ophthalmopathy. The study also compared thyroid tissue and blood T-cell repertoires from 6 or 7 Graves' hyperthyroidism patients. The approximately 90 discovery patients were divided at random into training and test sets in a 7:3 ratio. What the study reported, not specific to this receptor: In validation, progression to ophthalmopathy was predicted by the model with 70.59% sensitivity and 72% to 85% specificity, a median of approximately 6.5 months before onset. Sample size was not statistically predetermined, and blinding of investigators to group allocation was not performed. Most expanded thyroid clonotypes (frequency above 0.001) were also detected in blood, suggesting blood repertoires may reflect thyroid immune responses. A model built on a 13 V-J signature distinguished ophthalmopathy from stable hyperthyroidism, reaching 85% to 90% sensitivity and 81.08% specificity in cross-validation and 80%/75% in testing.

The study excluded patients with uncontrolled infections, other autoimmune diseases, pregnancy or lactation. Diagnoses were established on the basis of clinical symptoms, serum thyroxine and TRAb, thyroid ultrasound, and orbital computed tomography. Total RNA was extracted using Trizol reagent, and RNA quality was assessed on an Agilent 2100 Bioanalyzer. On this clonotype itself: What this receptor recognizes is not known. No per-base quality is available; no much larger clone lies one base away.

For CDR1 and CDR2, the germline V gene lists SQVTM and ANQGSEA. Counted from cysteine to phenylalanine, this CDR3 has 16 amino acids. The only DNA kept is the CDR3, 48 bases in frame from the first base. V and J are truncated by 5 bases and 0 bases respectively, leaving an intervening sequence of 17 bases. TCR beta CDR3 regions were amplified from RNA transcripts. For the first round of RT-PCR on the TCR CDR3, the HTBI primer set was used together with the Qiagen OneStep RT-PCR kit. A second multiplex PCR round built the libraries, followed by size selection and purification. Sequencing of the libraries was done on an Illumina HiSeq2000 using paired-end 100 bp reads. As for how the authors treated the data: SOAPnuke was used to process the raw data, with reads discarded if the reads contained adapters or uncalled bases, had a mean Phred below 15, or lacked an exact constant-primer or identifier match. High-quality paired reads were merged with COPE v1.2.5, and unique nucleotide sequences were defined as clonotypes. Clonotypes were aligned to IMGT TRBV, TRBD and TRBJ reference segments using MiTCR v1.1. Analysis was restricted to V-J combinations with a frequency above 0.0001, which covered approximately 99% of repertoires. The TCS score was defined as F50 (clonal expansion) divided by E x V (chaos), with BLOSUM62-based TCRdist calculated between CDR3 peptides within each V-J. Welch's t-statistics and random forest reduced around 550 V-J features to 10 to 15, which were used in a naive Bayes classifier (R e1071). The similarity between thyroid and blood repertoires was quantified using the Morisita-Horn index. TCRdb cleaned the public reads at Q25 with fastp, built clones with MiXCR and kept in-frame beta chains. Each CDR3 protein gets just one entry, which takes the most common genes and DNA from the rows behind it. These V and J calls rely on TCRdb rather than the paper's analysis. The sample includes 540,000 or so distinct CDR3 sequences, with 46% observed a single time. The leading ten clones occupy around 20% of the sample.

The sequence was collected from an adult woman with Graves' disease, either hyperthyroidism or ophthalmopathy (not recorded which). The chain couples TRBV29-1 to TRBJ1-3, with the D gene not confidently named. Input material: peripheral blood or thyroid tissue (not recorded which). The CDR3: CSVKTSTAYSGNTIYF. The nucleotide sequence reads TGCAGCGTTAAAACTTCGACGGCTTACTCTGGAAACACCATATATTTT.